The clone carrying this T cell receptor beta chain occurred a few times. The donors, all healthy, were Caucasians living in Russia, aged roughly 6 to 100. Drawing of peripheral blood yielded 7.5 to 10 milliliters from each donor. A second PCR of about 6 to 12 cycles used a sample-barcoded 5' primer and a J-beta primer mix. TCRdb re-analysed the 5' RACE reads in MiXCR, keeping a single row per CDR3 protein. The table records around 870,000 distinct CDR3 sequences, 29% of them present only once. These data belong to a study of blood T cells in healthy people across ages. The CDR3 is made up of 12 amino acids. The junction had 3 bases not matched to a gene; V was cut back by 3 bases and J by 7 bases. Germline V lookup: CDR1 GTSNPN, CDR2 SVGIG (reference sequence).

V is TRBV30 and J is TRBJ1-5; 7 bases are a match to TRBD1. The sample was blood. The sequence was obtained from a woman of 80 years or more in good health. The CDR3 spells CAWRQGKQPQHF. Written as DNA, the CDR3 is TGTGCCTGGAGACAGGGGAAACAGCCCCAGCATTTT.